Presented here are 30 T cell receptor beta chains from one specimen sequenced in a study of Graves' ophthalmopathy and Graves' hyperthyroidism. Scientists amplified the TCR beta CDR3 regions from RNA transcripts. RT-PCR was first run with HTBI primers, then multiplex PCR in a second round. From the multiplex PCR reads, TCRdb called clonotypes with MiXCR, one entry per CDR3 protein. The data show 900,000 to 1,200,000 distinct CDR3 sequences, about 36% seen once. Sequenced sample: peripheral blood or thyroid tissue (not recorded which). The origin of the receptors is an adult man with Graves' hyperthyroidism.

This chain joins TRBV29-1 and TRBJ2-5, with TRBD2 as a possible D gene (7 bases). V shed 4 bases and J shed 1 base, with 13 bases lying between them. The CDR3 consists of 14 residues. The germline CDR1 and CDR2 sequences are SQVTM and ANQGSEA. CDR3 sequence: CSVGGGTLQETQYF. The CDR3 DNA sequence: TGCAGCGTTGGGGGAGGGACACTCCAAGAGACCCAGTACTTC.

This clonotype was detected only a few times. Just one base apart from a much larger clone, this may be a read error. The V and J genes are TRBV6-2 or TRBV6-3 and TRBJ2-2; D call uncertain. Trimming removed 2 bases from V and 4 bases from J, with 2 bases in between. The CDR3 is 12 amino acids. CDR1 is MNHEY, CDR2 SVGEGT, per germline. CDR3 nucleotides: TGTGCCAGCAGTTACATCACCGGGGAGCTGTTTTTT. It translates to CASSYITGELFF.

Concerning this clonotype itself: The DNA is left out, because the CDR3 cannot be placed on it with certainty; the CDR3 is given as TCRdb lists it. This chain links TRBV7-3 with TRBJ2-2; the D segment call TRBD1 is taken from the table without a DNA check. A total of 23 residues make up the CDR3, ends included. Germline CDR1 is SGHTA and CDR2 is FQGTGA. CDR3 sequence reads: CASRKPGGNSPLHFGNGTGELFF.

This clonotype was picked up a small number of times. V and J are TRBV28 and TRBJ1-1, with D unresolved. This CDR3 region has 15 residues. Germline CDR1 and CDR2: MDHEN and SYDVKM. V gave up 4 bases and J gave up 0 bases, with 12 bases separating them. This CDR3 is CASSSPTMMNTEAFF. The CDR3 coding sequence is TGTGCCAGCAGTTCTCCGACTATGATGAACACTGAAGCTTTCTTT.

This clonotype has just a few counts. A read error may be the cause here, since a much bigger clone is one base away. The chain employs TRBV29-1 and TRBJ1-3; D is ambiguous. The germline V gene encodes CDR1 SQVTM and CDR2 ANQGSEA. The CDR3 is 13 residues long. The CDR3 loop reads CSVEPGSENTIYF. The CDR3 DNA reads TGCAGCGTTGAGCCGGGCTCTGAAAACACCATATATTTT.

In this sample, this clonotype turned up a few times. The J gene is TRBJ2-7, the V gene TRBV14; either TRBD1 or TRBD2 may fit D (5 bases each). This CDR3 spans 15 amino acids. V was pared by 1 base and J by 3 bases, with 13 bases between. Per germline, CDR1 SGHDN and CDR2 FVKESK. In DNA, the CDR3 is TGTGCCAGCAGCCAAGTTCGGGACGGATACTACGAGCAGTACTTC. Protein product: CASSQVRDGYYEQYF.

As regards this clonotype: At one end the junction does not follow the germline gene, possibly because of a read error. The rearrangement links TRBV7-7 to TRBJ2-5; 11 bases line up with TRBD2. Germline V gene data show CDR1 as SSHAT and CDR2 as FNYEAQ (reference sequence). There are 15 residues in the CDR3. The CDR3 DNA reads TGTGCCTGCAGCGTCCGACTAGCGGGATGGGAGACCCAGTACTTC. Its protein product is CACSVRLAGWETQYF.

V is TRBV15 and J is TRBJ2-7, with 9 bases aligning to TRBD1. Germline loops: CDR1 LNHNV, CDR2 YYDKDF (reference sequence). The V and J ends lost 5 bases and 5 bases, in that order; junction bases with no gene match: 13. This CDR3 is 16 amino acids long. The CDR3 nucleotides are TGTGCCACCAGCCATATACTGACCGGGACAGGGAACGAGCAGTACTTC. The encoded protein is CATSHILTGTGNEQYF.

This chain links TRBV20-1 with TRBJ1-1; tentatively, D is TRBD1 (5 bases). The germline V and J ends were trimmed by 0 bases and 4 bases, with 15 bases remaining between them. This CDR3 comprises 15 residues. The germline V gene has CDR1 DFQATT and CDR2 SNEGSKA (reference sequence). The CDR3 coding sequence is TGCAGTGCTAGAGATCTTCGACAGACGAGCACTGAAGCTTTCTTT. Amino acid sequence: CSARDLRQTSTEAFF.

The J gene is TRBJ1-5, the V gene TRBV12-3 or TRBV12-4, with D perhaps TRBD1 (5 bases). V lost 5 bases and J 6 bases, leaving 23 bases between the germline ends. The CDR3 contains 17 residues. CDR3 protein: CASSRRSKPLQGQPQHF. The CDR3 DNA follows: TGTGCCAGCAGTCGGCGGTCTAAGCCTCTCCAGGGTCAGCCCCAGCATTTT.

This clonotype occurred many times. The chain recombines TRBV15 with TRBJ1-2, with TRBD1 as a possible D gene (5 bases). This CDR3 has 14 residues. CDR1 is LNHNV, CDR2 YYDKDF, per germline (reference sequence). V lost 1 base and J 8 bases, leaving 14 bases between the germline ends. CDR3 nucleotides: TGTGCCACCAGCAGAGCCTCGCGGGGGTTGGGCTACACCTTC. Translating gives CATSRASRGLGYTF.

This rearrangement joins TRBV29-1 to TRBJ2-7, with 7 positions matching TRBD1. Trimming at V came to 7 bases and at J to 4 bases, leaving 10 bases not matched to a gene. This CDR3 is built from 13 residues. The V gene's germline CDR1 is SQVTM and CDR2 ANQGSEA. The CDR3 nucleotides are TGCAGCGGTGCCCAGGGACAGAGTTACGAGCAGTACTTC. It translates to CSGAQGQSYEQYF.

This clonotype was counted between two and nine times. The CDR3 spells CASSPWEETQYF. The CDR3 coding sequence is TGTGCCAGCAGCCCCTGGGAAGAGACCCAGTACTTC. The chain has TRBV6-6 and TRBJ2-5; D uncertain. This CDR3 contains 12 residues. Germline CDR1 and CDR2: MNHNY and SVGAGI (reference sequence). Trimming left V 6 bases short and J 3 bases short, with 8 bases between.

V and J are TRBV29-1 and TRBJ2-2; D might be TRBD2 (6 bases). The germline V gene encodes CDR1 SQVTM and CDR2 ANQGSEA. Between the trimmed V and J ends, which lost 1 base and 3 bases, there was a span of 9 bases. The CDR3 covers 14 residues. The CDR3 DNA reads as TGCAGCGTTGAAGCTTGGGGGGACACCGGGGAGCTGTTTTTT. Translation gives CSVEAWGDTGELFF.

This chain joins TRBV20-1 and TRBJ2-2, with TRBD1 as a possible D gene (5 bases). The germline gives CDR1 DFQATT, CDR2 SNEGSKA (reference sequence). This CDR3 is built from 15 residues. Trimming took off 0 bases at V and 6 bases at J, with 14 bases between the two ends. CDR3 DNA: TGCAGTGCTAGAGAAGCAGGGCTTTTGGCCGGGGAGCTGTTTTTT. Translation: CSAREAGLLAGELFF.

Worth noting for this clonotype: At one of its ends the junction is not consistent with the germline gene, which may arise from a read error. The rearrangement joins TRBV5-1 to TRBJ2-5, with 10 bases that match TRBD1. The CDR3 spans 15 residues. Germline V gene lookup returns CDR1 SGHRS and CDR2 YFSETQ. DNA for the CDR3: TGCGCCAACAGCGACGGGACAGGGGATCAAGAGACCCAGTACTTC. Protein product: CANSDGTGDQETQYF.

V usage is TRBV2 and J usage is TRBJ2-3; no clear D. Germline loops: CDR1 SNHLY, CDR2 FYNNEI. Trimming shortened V by 6 bases and J by 1 base, and 11 bases separated the two germline ends. This CDR3 contains 14 residues. CDR3: CASRWPSGTDTQYF. The DNA of the CDR3 is TGTGCCAGCAGATGGCCCTCGGGCACAGATACGCAGTATTTT.

The chain carries TRBV5-6 and TRBJ2-7; TRBD1 matches at 7 bases. The V gene end was trimmed by 4 bases and the J gene end by 2 bases; junction bases not matched to a gene: 12. Germline V lookup: CDR1 SGHDT, CDR2 YYEEEE. The CDR3 has 16 amino acids. The CDR3 nucleotides read TGTGCCAGCAGCATAGGTTGGACAGGAGACACCTACGAGCAGTACTTC. This gives the protein CASSIGWTGDTYEQYF.

This clonotype was recorded a few times. This chain uses TRBV11-2 with TRBJ1-1; 7 nucleotides line up with TRBD1. V lost 4 bases and J lost 0; bases outside the gene matches: 5. CDR1 and CDR2 (germline): SGHAT, FQNNGV. This CDR3 region has 15 residues. The CDR3 here is CASSYRGNMNTEAFF. The DNA of the CDR3 is TGTGCCAGCAGCTACAGGGGTAACATGAACACTGAAGCTTTCTTT. Full variable domain (missing parts from reference TRBV11-2 and TRBJ1-1): EAGVAQSPRYKIIEKRQSVAFWCNPISGHATLYWYQQILGQGPKLLIQFQNNGVVDDSQLPKDRFSAERLKGVDSTLKIQPAKLEDSAVYLCASSYRGNMNTEAFFGQGTRLTVV.

Comment on this clonotype: It may be a read error: a sequence one base away is much more abundant. The rearrangement uses TRBV11-2 and TRBJ1-4; D may be TRBD1 (5 bases). From germline, CDR1 is SGHAT and CDR2 FQNNGV. The CDR3 extends over 14 amino acids. CDR3 loop: CASSIEPRGEKLFF. The DNA of the CDR3 is TGTGCCAGCAGCATAGAGCCTAGGGGTGAAAAACTGTTTTTT.

The V and J genes are TRBV10-3 and TRBJ2-5, with 8 nucleotides matching TRBD2. The V segment lost 9 bases and the J segment 4 bases; nucleotides outside the gene matches: 4. CDR3 length equals 12 residues. Germline CDR1 and CDR2: ENHRY and SYGVKD. Here the CDR3 DNA reads TGTGCCATTGGCAGCGGGGGAGAGACCCAGTACTTC. This translates into CAIGSGGETQYF.

The genes are TRBV29-1 and TRBJ2-5, with 7 bases matching TRBD1. CDR1 is SQVTM and CDR2 is ANQGSEA in the germline V gene. The CDR3 has 13 residues. The V segment lost 6 bases and the J segment 1 base; nucleotides outside the gene matches: 5. The DNA for the CDR3 is TGCAGCGTCCCCGGGACAGCCCAAGAGACCCAGTACTTC. Translated, it gives CSVPGTAQETQYF. The whole variable domain, filled in from reference TRBV29-1 and TRBJ2-5, reads SAVISQKPSRDICQRGTSLTIQCQVDSQVTMMFWYRQQPGQSLTLIATANQGSEATYESGFVIDKFPISRPNLTFSTLTVSNMSPEDSSIYLCSVPGTAQETQYFGPGTRLLVL.

This clonotype was seen at least ten times. V usage is TRBV15 and J usage is TRBJ1-5; D call uncertain. This CDR3 has 13 residues. The germline gives CDR1 LNHNV, CDR2 YYDKDF (reference sequence). Trimming cost V 1 base and J 7 bases, with 8 bases left between them. The CDR3: CATSRARTQPQHF. The DNA for the CDR3 is TGTGCCACCAGCAGAGCTCGGACCCAGCCCCAGCATTTT.

This clonotype occurred many times. The chain employs TRBV2 and TRBJ2-7; no reliable D call. V shed 10 bases and J shed 6 bases, with 10 bases lying between them. Germline values: CDR1 SNHLY, CDR2 FYNNEI. CDR3 length: 10 amino acids. The CDR3 DNA sequence: TGTGCCACCTTATACTCCGAGCAGTACTTC. Translated, it gives CATLYSEQYF.

The chain links TRBV6-6 to TRBJ1-6; 8 nucleotides match TRBD1. V lost 6 bases and J lost 7; bases outside the gene matches: 8. The length of the CDR3 is 15 residues. Germline-derived CDR1 and CDR2 are MNHNY and SVGAGI (reference sequence). In nucleotides, the CDR3 is TGTGCCAGCAGCGGTCTGACAGGGGCAAATTCACCCCTCCACTTT. It codes for CASSGLTGANSPLHF.

This clonotype occurred many times. The CDR3 coding sequence is TGTGCCAGCAGCTTAGACAGGGGTTACTACGAGCAGTACTTC. It specifies CASSLDRGYYEQYF. This chain links TRBV7-8 with TRBJ2-7, with 7 bases fitting TRBD1. Germline-derived CDR1 and CDR2 are SGHVS and FQNEAQ. J gave up 3 bases and V 1 base, and 3 bases lay outside the gene matches. The CDR3 extends over 14 amino acids.

At least ten counts were recorded for this clonotype. The chain joins TRBV9 to TRBJ1-1; TRBD1 agrees at 11 bases. Germline V gene sequence: CDR1 SGDLS, CDR2 YYNGEE. This CDR3 spans 14 amino acids. V dropped 0 bases and J dropped 13; count of bases not matched to a gene: 8. CDR3 loop: CASSVDGTGGMVFF. DNA of the CDR3: TGTGCCAGCAGCGTAGACGGGACAGGGGGGATGGTTTTCTTT.

The chain combines TRBV15 with TRBJ2-7, with a possible D match to TRBD1 (6 bases). The CDR3 totals 15 residues. Trimming shortened V by 2 bases and J by 2 bases, and 13 bases separated the two germline ends. Germline V gene data show CDR1 as LNHNV and CDR2 as YYDKDF (reference sequence). The CDR3 DNA sequence: TGTGCCACCAGCAGACAGAGGGACACGGCCTACGAGCAGTACTTC. Translated, it gives CATSRQRDTAYEQYF.

This clonotype appeared many times. The rearrangement links TRBV4-2 to TRBJ2-7, with TRBD2 identical over 7 bases. The ends lost 0 bases at V and 6 bases at J; junction bases unmatched: 8. Germline loops: CDR1 LGHNA, CDR2 YNFKEQ. The CDR3 sequence is 15 residues long. DNA for the CDR3: TGTGCCAGCAGCCAAGAGGGAGGGCGTGAACTCGAGCAGTACTTC. Protein product: CASSQEGGRELEQYF.

Only a few counts were recorded for this clonotype. The chain has TRBV6-1 and TRBJ2-5; possible D gene TRBD1, 7 bases. V was cut by 6 bases and J by 4 bases, with 12 bases left in between. The CDR3 is 13 amino acids. Germline V CDR1 and CDR2: MNHNS, SASEGT. The CDR3 sequence: CASRARGAETQYF. The CDR3 DNA follows: TGTGCCAGCAGGGCCAGGGGGGCAGAGACCCAGTACTTC.